Listed below are T cell receptor beta chains from one sample, sequenced in a study of shared clonotypes between healthy human individuals. Data came from immunoSEQ multiplex PCR; TCRdb stores just in-frame clones and leaves some out. The data hold hundreds of thousands of clones, with 85% to 95% observed a single time. The sequenced sample was naive CD8+ T cells sorted from blood. The receptors were sampled from a young woman in good health. Each CDR3 is given with its conserved first and last residue. The D gene is left open where the match is weak. For some rows the clone size is stated as once, few or many, or as a class when expanded; others skip it.

TRBJ2-7 | - | TRBV7-6 | - | TGTGCCAGCAGCTTCGCGCCATCGGGGGGACAAGAGCAGTACTTC | CASSFAPSGGQEQYF
TRBJ2-2 | once | TRBV7-9 | - | TGTGCCAGCAGCTTCTTCCCCGGGGAGCTGTTTTTT | CASSFFPGELFF
TRBJ2-3 | - | TRBV29-1 | TRBD2 | TGCAGCCAGGCTGGCGGGAGGTTCGGCACAGATACGCAGTATTTT | CSQAGGRFGTDTQYF
TRBJ2-1 | - | TRBV9 | - | TGTGCCAGCAGCGGCATAGCAAATGAGCAGTTCTTC | CASSGIANEQFF
TRBJ2-7 | - | TRBV29-1 | - | TGCAGCGTTGAAGACCGGGAAGTCTACGAGCAGTACTTC | CSVEDREVYEQYF
TRBJ1-5 | - | TRBV5-8 | - | TGTGCCAGCAGCTTGGCCGGGGGAAGGGGCAATCAGCCCCAGCATTTT | CASSLAGGRGNQPQHF
TRBJ2-7 | - | TRBV5-1 | TRBD2 | TGCGCCAGCAGCGGAGCGGGAGGCCGGATCGAGCAGTACTTC | CASSGAGGRIEQYF
TRBJ2-2 | - | TRBV28 | TRBD2 | TGTGCCAGCAGTTTACCGAGCGGGAGGGCCTTGGGTACCGGGGAGCTGTTTTTT | CASSLPSGRALGTGELFF
TRBJ2-7 | - | TRBV27 | TRBD2 | TGTGCCAGCAGGAATGGTGACGGGAGGACCTACGAGCAGTACTTC | CASRNGDGRTYEQYF
TRBJ2-7 | - | TRBV7-8 | TRBD1 | TGTGCCAGCAGCTTAGCTCAGGGGGCTGGGGAGCAGTACTTC | CASSLAQGAGEQYF
TRBJ2-5 | - | TRBV27 | - | TGTGCCAGCAGTCGGGGGTACCAAGAGACCCAGTACTTC | CASSRGYQETQYF
TRBJ1-5 | - | TRBV28 | - | TGTGCCAGCAGTTTACCCAATCAGCCCCAGCATTTT | CASSLPNQPQHF
TRBJ1-5 | - | TRBV5-6 | - | TGTGCCAGCAGCCGGGAGGGCGGCAATCAGCCCCAGCATTTT | CASSREGGNQPQHF
TRBJ2-7 | - | TRBV4-1 | TRBD2 | TGCGCCAGCAGTAGGACTAGCGGGATTAGCGAGCAGTACTTC | CASSRTSGISEQYF
TRBJ1-1 | - | TRBV10-3 | - | TGTGCCATCAGTGGACGGGGGCGGGGGTTGGGCACTGAAGCTTTCTTT | CAISGRGRGLGTEAFF
TRBJ2-1 | - | TRBV27 | TRBD1 | TGTGCCAGCAGAGCCGGGACAGGGTTAAGCTCCTACAATGAGCAGTTCTTC | CASRAGTGLSSYNEQFF
TRBJ2-2 | once | TRBV9 | - | TGTGCCAGCAGCGGCCCCCCCCATATCGCCGGGGAGCTGTTTTTT | CASSGPPHIAGELFF
TRBJ2-7 | - | TRBV29-1 | - | TGCAGCGTTGAGGGCGGCAGGGGAGTAGGCGAGCAGTACTTC | CSVEGGRGVGEQYF
TRBJ1-2 | - | TRBV29-1 | - | TGCAGCGTTGAAGGTGGTCCCTTGGGACGGAACTATGGCTACACCTTC | CSVEGGPLGRNYGYTF
TRBJ2-7 | - | TRBV4-1 | - | TGCGCCAGCAGCCAAGATGCCGAGGACGAGCAGTACTTC | CASSQDAEDEQYF
TRBJ1-4 | - | TRBV11-2 | - | TGTGCCAGCAGCTACTTAGAAGGGGCAGTTAACGAAAAACTGTTTTTT | CASSYLEGAVNEKLFF
TRBJ1-2 | - | TRBV4-1 | - | TGCGCCAGCAGCCCACCGACAGATAACTATGGCTACACCTTC | CASSPPTDNYGYTF
TRBJ2-1 | - | TRBV13 | - | TGTGCCAGCAGCTTAGGCCCAGGGGAGGGAGGGCCCCGGGAGCAGTTCTTC | CASSLGPGEGGPREQFF
TRBJ2-7 | - | TRBV5-4 | - | TGTGCCAGCAGCGTGCCAGGGACGGCCGGGGAGCAGTACTTC | CASSVPGTAGEQYF
TRBJ2-7 | - | TRBV28 | TRBD2 | TGTGCCAGCAGTTTTGGGGGGGAGGGCCCCTACGAGCAGTACTTC | CASSFGGEGPYEQYF
TRBJ2-3 | - | TRBV5-1 | - | TGCGCCAGCAGCCCCGAGGGTAATACGCAGTATTTT | CASSPEGNTQYF
TRBJ2-7 | - | TRBV9 | TRBD2 | TGTGCCAGCAGCGAACGACCCGGGACTAGCGTCGACGAGCAGTACTTC | CASSERPGTSVDEQYF
TRBJ2-7 | - | TRBV10-3 | - | TGTGCCATCAGACCCACGGACAGACCCTACGAGCAGTACTTC | CAIRPTDRPYEQYF
TRBJ2-5 | - | TRBV10-2 | TRBD2 | TGCGCCAGCAGAGGACTAGAAGAGACCCAGTACTTC | CASRGLEETQYF
TRBJ2-7 | - | TRBV5-6 | TRBD2 | TGTGCCAGCAGCTTGGGACTAGCGGGAGAATTCGGCGAGCAGTACTTC | CASSLGLAGEFGEQYF
TRBJ2-7 | - | TRBV7-8 | TRBD1 | TGTGCCAGCAGCCAGGACAGGGTCACCTACGAGCAGTACTTC | CASSQDRVTYEQYF
TRBJ2-7 | - | TRBV2 | - | TGTGCCAGCAGCCAGGTTCCCCCGCCCTACGAGCAGTACTTC | CASSQVPPPYEQYF
TRBJ2-5 | - | TRBV25-1 | - | TGTGCCAGCAGTATCGTGGGGGCGCACGAGACCCAGTACTTC | CASSIVGAHETQYF
TRBJ1-2 | - | TRBV28 | - | TGTGCCAGCAGTCCAGGGGTGGTTAACTATGGCTACACCTTC | CASSPGVVNYGYTF
TRBJ2-7 | - | TRBV6-1 | TRBD1 | TGTGCCAGCACCCCTAGACAGGGATCCTACGAGCAGTACTTC | CASTPRQGSYEQYF
TRBJ2-7 | - | TRBV27 | TRBD1 | TGTGCCAGCAGTTCCTCCGGGACAGGGGGCAACGAGCAGTACTTC | CASSSSGTGGNEQYF
TRBJ2-7 | - | TRBV27 | TRBD1 | TGTGCCAGCAGCCCCGTAGGGGACAGGGGTTACGAGCAGTACTTC | CASSPVGDRGYEQYF
TRBJ1-1 | - | TRBV19 | TRBD1 | TGTGCCAGCAAGACAGGGACGCTTGAAGCTTTCTTT | CASKTGTLEAFF
TRBJ2-1 | - | TRBV10-3 | - | TGTGCCATCAGTGAGTCGGCGGGTCAGGGCCTCGATGAGCAGTTCTTC | CAISESAGQGLDEQFF
TRBJ2-1 | once | TRBV9 | - | TGTGCCAGCAGCCCCAGACGGGACCTCAATGAGCAGTTCTTC | CASSPRRDLNEQFF
TRBJ1-4 | - | TRBV2 | - | TGTGCCAGCAATCTCGGGACACCAATTACATATGAAAAACTGTTTTTT | CASNLGTPITYEKLFF